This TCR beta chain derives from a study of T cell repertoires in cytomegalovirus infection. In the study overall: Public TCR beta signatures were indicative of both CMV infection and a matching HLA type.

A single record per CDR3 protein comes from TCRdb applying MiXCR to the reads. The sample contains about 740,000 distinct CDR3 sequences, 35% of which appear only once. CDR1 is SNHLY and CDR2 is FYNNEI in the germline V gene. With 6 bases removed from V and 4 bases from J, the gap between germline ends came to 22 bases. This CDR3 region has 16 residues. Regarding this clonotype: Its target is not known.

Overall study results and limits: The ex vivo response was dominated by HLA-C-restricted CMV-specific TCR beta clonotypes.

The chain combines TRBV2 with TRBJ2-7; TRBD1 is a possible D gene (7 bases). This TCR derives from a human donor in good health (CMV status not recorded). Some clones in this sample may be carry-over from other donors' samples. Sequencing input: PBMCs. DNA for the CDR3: TGTGCCAGCAGCGAACTAAATGGGGGGACAGCTTACGAGCAGTACTTC. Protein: CASSELNGGTAYEQYF.